This T cell receptor (beta chain) was recorded in a study of blood T cell repertoires in COVID-19. Study context: Donors in the United States, Italy and Spain gave samples during acute or convalescent COVID-19.

Trimming shortened V by 3 bases and J by 8 bases, and 13 bases separated the two germline ends. The CDR3 runs to 13 residues. Germline V gene sequence: CDR1 ENHRY, CDR2 SYGVKD. Participant reports of clinical history set cohort assignment. Source study methods: How many nucleated cells were present was estimated from reference gene primer amplification. Sequencing used immunoSEQ multiplex PCR; TCRdb keeps in-frame clones, though not all of them. That table gives V, J and clone size, and the DNA gave D and trimming. Of approximately 200,000 clones in the sample, roughly four fifths are singletons; the top ten hold about an eighth.

The specimen was PBMCs or T cells enriched from blood (not recorded which). The receptor's source is a man aged 35-49 years who had recovered from COVID-19. This chain uses TRBV10-3 with TRBJ1-2; perhaps TRBD1 as D (5 bases). CDR3 in DNA: TGTGCCATCAGTGAACCGGTAGGGGTCGGCTACACCTTC. Encoded protein: CAISEPVGVGYTF.